The rows below give T cell receptor beta chains drawn from one sample of a study of read filtering for tumor transcriptome and immune sequencing. Via MiXCR, TCRdb re-called the reads, giving one row per CDR3 protein. Of tens of thousands of distinct CDR3 sequences in the sample, around 19% are singletons; the top ten hold about 11%. The sequenced material came from a population of CD138-negative cells sorted from bone marrow. The origin of the receptors is a donor at least 40 years old with multiple myeloma. Both conserved end residues are part of each CDR3. A D gene is named only where the DNA matches it firmly. The size field is filled for only some rows; it gives once, few, many or a size class.

medium-sized	TRBV7-9	TRBD2	TRBJ2-1	TGTGCCAGCAGCTTAAAGCGGGGGGGCTTTAATGAGCAGTTCTTC	CASSLKRGGFNEQFF
many	TRBV29-1	NA	TRBJ1-5	TGCAGCTACAAAAGTGGGAGCAATCAGCCCCAGCATTTT	CSYKSGSNQPQHF
medium-sized	TRBV27	NA	TRBJ2-1	TGTGCCAGCAACAAAGGGGGTGCGACCTCCTACAATGAGCAGTTCTTC	CASNKGGATSYNEQFF
few	TRBV20-1	NA	TRBJ2-1	TGCAGTGCTAGTTTCCCCGGGGGTCGGAACAATGAGCAGTTCTTC	CSASFPGGRNNEQFF
many	TRBV30	NA	TRBJ2-5	TGTGCCTGGGCCGCCACATTGGGAGAGACCCAGTACTTC	CAWAATLGETQYF
many	TRBV3-1	NA	TRBJ2-5	TGTGCCAGCAGCTCGAGGGGCCAAGAGACCCAGTACTTC	CASSSRGQETQYF
NA	TRBV2	TRBD1	TRBJ2-6	TGTGCCAGCACCGGGACAGGGCCAGTCTCTGGGGCCAACGTCCTGACTTTT	CASTGTGPVSGANVLTF
NA	TRBV7-2	TRBD1	TRBJ1-3	TGTGCCAGCAGTTTACTTCGGGGGACAGGAGGAGGAAACACCATATATTTT	CASSLLRGTGGGNTIYF
many	TRBV12-3/TRBV12-4	NA	TRBJ1-1	TGTGCCAGCAGTTACCATGTGACTTGGGGCAACACTGAAGCTTTCTTT	CASSYHVTWGNTEAFF
many	TRBV20-1	NA	TRBJ2-7	TGCAGTGCCAGACAGGCGGTCTACGAGCAGTACTTC	CSARQAVYEQYF
many	TRBV20-1	TRBD2	TRBJ2-7	TGCAGTGCCGGGAGGACCATTTACGAGCAGTACTTC	CSAGRTIYEQYF
NA	TRBV9	TRBD2	TRBJ2-7	TGTGCCAGCAACGCAGTGCCTAGCGGGGGGTTCTACGAGCAGTACTTC	CASNAVPSGGFYEQYF
many	TRBV29-1	NA	TRBJ2-1	TGCAGCGTTGACAGAAGCTCCTACAATGAGCAGTTCTTC	CSVDRSSYNEQFF
many	TRBV28	NA	TRBJ2-1	TGTGCCAGCAGTTTACTAGACCGATACAATGAGCAGTTCTTC	CASSLLDRYNEQFF
NA	TRBV12-3/TRBV12-4	TRBD1	TRBJ1-5	TGTGCCAGCAGTGGCTTTCGGGCAGGGGGCAATCAGCCCCCGCATTTT	CASSGFRAGGNQPPHF
many	TRBV3-1	NA	TRBJ1-6	TGTGCCAGCAGCCAAGAAGCCCCAACCAGTTCACCCCTCCACTTT	CASSQEAPTSSPLHF
many	TRBV20-1	TRBD1	TRBJ1-5	TGCAGTGCCCAGGGGGACAAAAATCAGCCCCAGCATTTT	CSAQGDKNQPQHF
many	TRBV9	NA	TRBJ2-2	TGTGCCAGCAGCGTAGTTAGTACGAACACCGGGGAGCTGTTTTTT	CASSVVSTNTGELFF
NA	TRBV7-3	NA	TRBJ1-5	TGTGCCAGCGGCTTACAGTATCGATGTCAGCCCCAGCATTTT	CASGLQYRCQPQHF
many	TRBV5-1	TRBD1	TRBJ2-6	TGCGCCAGCACGAAAGGACAGGGGGCGACTGGGGCCAACGTCCTGACTTTC	CASTKGQGATGANVLTF
many	TRBV7-9	TRBD2	TRBJ2-1	TGTGCCAGCAGCCCCAAGCGGGGGGGCTACAATGAGCAGTTCTTC	CASSPKRGGYNEQFF
many	TRBV7-4	NA	TRBJ1-3	TGTGCCAGCAGCTTAACGGCAGTCTCTGGAAACACCATATATTTT	CASSLTAVSGNTIYF
many	TRBV30	NA	TRBJ1-2	TGTGCCTGGAGGGACACAACTAACTATGGCTACACCTTC	CAWRDTTNYGYTF
NA	TRBV5-6	NA	TRBJ2-3	TGTGCCAGCAGCTTTTCTGGGGGCACCGCAGATACGCAGTATTTT	CASSFSGGTADTQYF
many	TRBV18	NA	TRBJ1-4	TGTGCCAGCTCACCACCGATCCCCCTGGATGAAAAACTGTTTTTT	CASSPPIPLDEKLFF
NA	TRBV10-1	NA	TRBJ2-1	TGCGCCAGCAGTGGGTCGCAGGGTGGCCTAGCCCACAATGAGCAGTTCTTC	CASSGSQGGLAHNEQFF
NA	TRBV27	TRBD2	TRBJ2-7	TGTGCCAGCAAGGCGGGGGGGAATACCTACGAGCAGTACTTC	CASKAGGNTYEQYF
many	TRBV5-6	NA	TRBJ1-2	TGTGCCAGCAGCCGATTCTCGACAGGAAACTATGGCTACACCTTC	CASSRFSTGNYGYTF
few	TRBV30	NA	TRBJ1-1	TGTGCCCTTAAAACAGGGTTCACTGAAGCTTTCTTT	CALKTGFTEAFF
many	TRBV6-2/TRBV6-3	TRBD2	TRBJ2-7	TGTGCCAGCAGTCCCTGGACTAGCGGGAGCGAGCAGTACTTC	CASSPWTSGSEQYF
many	TRBV5-1	TRBD2	TRBJ2-1	TGCGCCAGCAGCGTGACTAGCGGAAGCTCCTACAATGAGCAGTTCTTC	CASSVTSGSSYNEQFF